Listed here are 12 T cell receptor beta chains from one sample, sequenced in a study of early T cells in non-severe SARS-CoV-2 infection. Via MiXCR, TCRdb re-called the 5' RACE reads, giving one row per CDR3 protein. Here the sample spans about 77,000 distinct CDR3 sequences, about 17% being singletons. Sequenced sample: whole blood. These receptor sequences come from an adult who was a healthcare worker with PCR-confirmed SARS-CoV-2 infection or an uninfected control (not recorded which).

This clonotype was counted a few times. V usage is TRBV20-1 and J usage is TRBJ2-2, with 11 bases matching TRBD2. There are 18 residues in the CDR3. Germline assignment: CDR1 DFQATT and CDR2 SNEGSKA (reference sequence). J gave up 3 bases and V 0 bases, and 9 bases lay outside the gene matches. CDR3 sequence: CSARDASGRSLHTGELFF. DNA for the CDR3: TGCAGTGCTAGAGATGCTAGCGGGAGGTCCCTACACACCGGGGAGCTGTTTTTT.

This chain links TRBV15 with TRBJ2-1; 11 bases are a match to TRBD2. V dropped 3 bases and J dropped 7; count of bases not matched to a gene: 8. The CDR3 is 16 amino acids. CDR1 and CDR2 from the germline V gene are LNHNV and YYDKDF (reference sequence). As DNA, the CDR3 is TGTGCCACCAGCAGGGGGACTAGCGGTTTGGGGAATGAGCAGTTCTTC. It specifies CATSRGTSGLGNEQFF.

This chain links TRBV13 with TRBJ2-7; D is possibly TRBD1 (6 bases). The CDR3 covers 15 residues. V was pared by 5 bases and J by 2 bases, with 16 bases between. Per germline, CDR1 PRHDT and CDR2 FYEKMQ (reference sequence). The chain's CDR3 is CASSQGAGVPYEQYF. CDR3 sequence (DNA): TGTGCCAGCAGCCAAGGGGCAGGGGTCCCCTACGAGCAGTACTTC.

V gene TRBV28 combines with J gene TRBJ1-2; D is unresolved. There are 15 residues in the CDR3. Trimming stripped 3 bases from V and 4 bases from J, with 15 bases between. CDR1 and CDR2 from the germline V gene are MDHEN and SYDVKM. The CDR3 reads CASSFGGRRGYGYTF. The CDR3 DNA reads as TGTGCCAGCAGTTTTGGTGGCAGGCGGGGCTATGGCTACACCTTC.

The chain links TRBV5-5 to TRBJ1-4; D might be TRBD1 (6 bases). The germline gives CDR1 SGHKS, CDR2 YYEKEE (reference sequence). V was trimmed by 3 bases and J by 4 bases, leaving 10 bases between them. CDR3 length: 14 residues. The CDR3 bases are TGTGCCAGCAGCTCGACAGGCTATAATGAAAAACTGTTTTTT. Its translation: CASSSTGYNEKLFF.

Only a few counts were recorded for this clonotype. The chain links TRBV12-3 or TRBV12-4 to TRBJ1-2; D ambiguous. The CDR3 length is 12 residues. Trimming cost V 5 bases and J 8 bases, with 12 bases left between them. Here the CDR3 reads CASSTFAKGYTF. The CDR3 DNA is TGTGCCAGCAGTACATTCGCAAAGGGCTACACCTTC.

This clonotype was counted only a few times. The rearrangement uses TRBV6-2 or TRBV6-3 and TRBJ2-7; D ambiguous. Germline CDR1 and CDR2: MNHEY and SVGEGT. Between the trimmed V and J ends, which lost 6 bases and 6 bases, there was a span of 12 bases. The CDR3 is 12 amino acids. CDR3 protein: CASRNRAFEQYF. The DNA of the CDR3 is TGTGCCAGCAGAAATCGGGCGTTCGAGCAGTACTTC.

This CDR3 is CASSMTGTSVYEQYF. In nucleotides, the CDR3 is TGTGCCAGCAGCATGACCGGGACTAGCGTATACGAGCAGTACTTC. The gene calls are TRBV9 and TRBJ2-7; 10 bases agree with TRBD2. This CDR3 has 15 residues. With V trimmed by 4 bases and J by 4 bases, 8 bases remained unmatched. Germline assignment: CDR1 SGDLS and CDR2 YYNGEE.

The chain has TRBV19 and TRBJ1-5; 9 bases are a match to TRBD1. CDR3 length: 15 residues. From germline, CDR1 is LNHDA and CDR2 SQIVND (reference sequence). V lost 4 bases to trimming and J lost 7 bases; unmatched junction nucleotides: 8. The CDR3 sequence is CASSTPDRGKQPQHF. CDR3 nucleotides: TGTGCCAGTAGTACCCCGGACAGGGGAAAACAGCCCCAGCATTTT.

This clonotype was counted between two and nine times. The genes are TRBV13 and TRBJ2-3; 7 nucleotides match TRBD2. The CDR3 extends over 14 amino acids. Germline V gene lookup returns CDR1 PRHDT and CDR2 FYEKMQ (reference sequence). V shed 5 bases, J shed 6 bases, and the junction held 8 bases outside the gene matches. The CDR3 loop is CASSPTALADTQYF. CDR3 coding DNA: TGTGCCAGCAGCCCCACCGCACTAGCGGATACGCAGTATTTT.

This clonotype came up a few times. The chain links TRBV27 to TRBJ1-1; 7 positions agree with TRBD1. The CDR3 has 16 residues. Germline V gene lookup returns CDR1 MNHEY and CDR2 SMNVEV (reference sequence). V gave up 9 bases and J gave up 0 bases; unmatched junction bases: 13. The CDR3 nucleotides read TGTGCCAGTCTTGCTGGGACAGCGTATATGAACACTGAAGCTTTCTTT. It specifies CASLAGTAYMNTEAFF.

The gene calls are TRBV6-6 and TRBJ2-7, with 9 nucleotides matching TRBD1. CDR1 MNHNY and CDR2 SVGAGI come from the germline V gene (reference sequence). With 7 bases clipped from V and 6 bases from J, the junction kept 13 bases outside the gene matches. This CDR3 is built from 15 residues. The CDR3 spells CASNEPGQGSGEQYF. The CDR3 coding sequence is TGTGCCAGCAACGAGCCGGGACAGGGTTCGGGCGAGCAGTACTTC.